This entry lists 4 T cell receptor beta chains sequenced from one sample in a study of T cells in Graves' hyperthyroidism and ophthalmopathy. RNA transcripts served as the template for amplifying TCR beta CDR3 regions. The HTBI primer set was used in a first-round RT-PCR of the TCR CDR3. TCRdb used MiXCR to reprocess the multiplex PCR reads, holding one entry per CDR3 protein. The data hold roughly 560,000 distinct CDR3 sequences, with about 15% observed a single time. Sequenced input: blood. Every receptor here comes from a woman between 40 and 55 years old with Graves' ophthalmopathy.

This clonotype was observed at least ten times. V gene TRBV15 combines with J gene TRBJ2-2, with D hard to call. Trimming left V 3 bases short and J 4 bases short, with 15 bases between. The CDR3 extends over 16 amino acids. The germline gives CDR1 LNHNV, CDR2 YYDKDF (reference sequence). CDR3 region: CATSSTRHSLTGELFF. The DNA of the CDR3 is TGTGCCACCAGCAGCACAAGACATAGCCTCACCGGGGAGCTGTTTTTT.

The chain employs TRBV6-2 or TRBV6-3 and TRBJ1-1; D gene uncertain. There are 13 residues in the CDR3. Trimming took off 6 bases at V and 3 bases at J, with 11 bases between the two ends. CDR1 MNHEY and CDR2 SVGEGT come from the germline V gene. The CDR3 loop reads CASRQFSYTEAFF. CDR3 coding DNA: TGTGCCAGCAGACAGTTTAGCTACACTGAAGCTTTCTTT.

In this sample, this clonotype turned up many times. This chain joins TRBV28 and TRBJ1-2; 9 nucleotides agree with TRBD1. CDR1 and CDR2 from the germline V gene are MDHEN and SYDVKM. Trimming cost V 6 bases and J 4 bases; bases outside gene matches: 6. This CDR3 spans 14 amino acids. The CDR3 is CASSAGQGTYGYTF. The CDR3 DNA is TGTGCCAGCAGCGCGGGACAGGGCACCTATGGCTACACCTTC.

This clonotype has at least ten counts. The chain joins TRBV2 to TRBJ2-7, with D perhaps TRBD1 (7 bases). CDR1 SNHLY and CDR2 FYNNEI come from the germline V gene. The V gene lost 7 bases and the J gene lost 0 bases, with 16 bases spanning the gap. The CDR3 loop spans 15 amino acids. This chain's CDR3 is CASTAPGGSSYEQYF. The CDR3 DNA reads TGTGCCAGCACCGCTCCAGGGGGGAGCTCCTACGAGCAGTACTTC.